What follows is one T cell receptor (beta chain) and its context. The antigen it recognizes is unknown. No much larger clonotype is one base removed from it; base qualities were not supplied. The cohort consisted of 666 healthy bone marrow donors. Cohort members were all nominally healthy when sampled, although unrecorded immune exposures were likely present. The donor was CMV seronegative and belonged to the group of roughly 330 seronegative cohort members. A peripheral blood sample was provided by each donor, and peripheral blood mononuclear cells were used for TCR beta sequencing. The Qiagen DNeasy Blood Extraction Kit was used to extract genomic DNA from the blood cell samples. These data are taken from a study of cytomegalovirus exposure and HLA in healthy donors (TCRdb year 2017). In terms of the full investigation: In an earlier analysis of under 750 of the donors, 276 Gb of sequence data and approximately 100 million unique TCR beta sequences from roughly 200 million T cells were reported. Every discovery cohort repertoire had been produced on one sequencing platform. Using immunosequencing, the study profiled T cell repertoires from roughly 650 subjects and related those repertoires to cytomegalovirus serostatus. The study aimed to test whether cataloging public T cell receptors could reveal signatures of past pathogen exposure. HLA typing included class I and class II loci at four-digit resolution. Among around 400 genotyped donors of the cohort, an average of roughly 230,000 unique TCR beta nucleotide sequences was sequenced per donor, of which approximately 19% were non-productive. Donor age, sex, ethnicity and CMV serostatus were compiled alongside the repertoire data. An earlier analysis of 587 of the donors used high-throughput TCR beta sequencing to judge whether each TCR beta V gene segment behaved as functional or pseudogenic. A later genetic analysis used genome-wide SNP genotypes for about 65% of the 666 donors, treating that subset as a discovery cohort. The number of donors typed differed by locus, with 629-630 for A, B, C, DRB1 and DQB1, 522 for DQA1, 606 for DPA1, and 400 to 490 for DPB1. About 300 gigabases of sequencing data and 75 million to 85 million unique TCR sequences made up an early release that covered around 640 HLA-typed donors. Of the roughly 420 genotyped donors, less than 90% were placed in the genetic ancestry cluster associated with self-reported Caucasian donors. Several DR-DQ haplotypes were handled as single units for association and clustering because linkage in the cohort was strong. To predict cytomegalovirus infection status, the study brought together high-throughput TCR immunosequencing, statistical association of individual TCRs with disease status, and machine learning. Rather than using new phenotypic data, the later analysis identified candidate immune exposures from TCR beta sequences and from how often those sequences occurred across donors. In addition to the first cohort of about 650 subjects, a separate validation cohort of over 90 different subjects was used. A later analysis re-examined previously published TCR beta repertoires from more than 550 donors and added high-resolution HLA genotyping to investigate patterns of TCR occurrence. What the authors observed across the whole study: The classifier was reported to diagnose cytomegalovirus status with high specificity and sensitivity in both the original and validation cohorts. A later analysis reported that several top co-occurrence clusters appeared linked to parvovirus B19, influenza, CMV and Epstein-Barr virus. Linkage disequilibrium might explain the correlated functional status among segregating V segments, but an unknown experimental factor could not be excluded. In an earlier analysis of approximately 600 of the donors, most TCR beta V segments were observed in productive rearrangements about 90% or about 30% of the time, broadly matching IMGT annotations. Some IMGT-functional V segments, including TRBV6-2 and TRBV6-3, could not be told apart with the 87-base-pair reads, so those segments were excluded. The only immune exposure information available for the cohort was CMV serostatus. The cohort was sequenced for TCR beta chains only, and without alpha or paired-chain data the features that could be detected were limited. A further reported finding was that TCR beta sequences accurately predicted the HLA-A and HLA-B alleles for most subjects in the first cohort. Presence/absence analyses assumed roughly uniform sequencing depth across donors, an assumption that may not hold. A few of the identified cytomegalovirus-associated TCR beta chains were confirmed in vitro to be specific for cytomegalovirus antigens. An association between a missense DCLRE1C variant and V-gene and J-gene trimming of TCR beta chains was found in a later genetic analysis and replicated in an independent cohort. In a later analysis, about 17,000 TCR beta sequences were associated with specific HLA alleles at a false discovery rate of 0.05. According to the authors, the approach could potentially be generalized to other disease states and immunological phenotypes. A later analysis found that most CMV-associated TCR beta chains appeared HLA-restricted, with HLA associations seemingly driven largely by CMV exposure. Strong co-occurrence of HLA alleles, especially DR and DQ, made assigning TCR associations to individual alleles difficult. The earlier analysis of almost 600 of the donors excluded around 17 rarely observed V segments, including chromosome 9 orphons, because counts were too low. A group of highly shared sequence variants was considered likely to be a technical artifact of the sequencing pipeline. In a later analysis, HLA-associated TCR beta chains were found to be more clonally expanded and to have lower generation probabilities than equally common non-associated chains. The study listed approximately 160 TCR beta chains as associated with cytomegalovirus. Because some donors lacked HLA typing at each locus, the association tests relied only on the typed subset. In a later analysis, the rate of TCR association differed among HLA loci, with DRB1 alleles having the most associated TCRs and HLA-C alleles having the fewest. Most TCR sequences were seen in very few donors, while some public TCRs were found in many individuals. Compared with the roughly 600-donor mean, donors in an Asian-associated ancestry cluster had fewer N-insertions in productive TCRs, according to a later genetic analysis.

The method behind the library was the immunoSEQ multiplex PCR assay. The multiplex PCR relied on a mix of 60 forward primers for TCR Vbeta segments and 13 reverse primers for TCR Jbeta segments. The CDR3 region of rearranged TCR beta genes was amplified from genomic DNA by a multiplex PCR assay. Amplified TCR beta libraries were sequenced as 87-base-pair reads on the Illumina HiSeq System. The authors' analysis ran thus. A later analysis tallied tens of millions of unique TCR beta chains across the 600 to 700 repertoires, and some 10 million of those chains were shared by two or more donors. Raw reads were error-corrected and collapsed into unique sequences with a nearest-neighbor algorithm that merged closely related sequences to remove PCR and sequencing errors. Alignment of CDR3 sequences to IMGT reference sequences was used to assign V, D and J gene segments. For a sequence to be retained, a match of at least six nucleotides was required to both a V gene segment and a J gene segment. A rearrangement was called productive if the CDR3 had no stop codons and remained in frame with V and J, and every other rearrangement was called non-productive. Following IMGT convention, CDR3 was defined as the stretch from the second conserved V-encoded cysteine up to the conserved J-encoded phenylalanine. In an earlier analysis of 587 of the donors, sequences lacking an unambiguous match to a single V gene segment were excluded. An earlier analysis of several hundred of the donors called V segments functional above 56.7% productive rearrangements and segregating when the between-donor standard deviation exceeded 5%. To diagnose cytomegalovirus status from the catalog of TCR beta chain sequences, a statistical classification framework was built. In a later analysis, TCR nucleotide sequences were compared against IMGT/GENE-DB human TR gene sequences so that V and J genes could be assigned. Using the TCRdist pipeline, a later analysis assigned CDR3 sequences along with most-parsimonious VDJ recombination scenarios. In a later analysis, every TCR beta chain was defined by the combination of its CDR3 amino acid sequence and its V-gene family, and reads without a unique V-gene family were dropped. In a later analysis, approximately 640 highly shared, low-generation-probability nucleotide sequences were removed to address suspected cross-contamination and a sequencing artifact. A later analysis calculated a clonal expansion index for each public chain from normalized within-repertoire ranks of inferred template counts. In a later analysis, generation probabilities were computed using a VDJ recombination model fitted to out-of-frame rearrangements, and the results were checked against IGoR. Hypergeometric tests were used in a later analysis to score TCR-TCR, TCR-HLA and TCR-CMV co-occurrence, with a repertoire-size bias correction applied to the TCR pairs. To estimate false discovery rates, a later analysis permuted the HLA or CMV assignments 20 times. A later analysis grouped co-occurring TCRs with DBSCAN, adding TCRdist sequence similarity when clustering within HLA-allele-positive subsets. Co-occurrence clustering excluded repertoires with fewer than 30,000 or more than 120,000 public chains, plus five with anomalous nucleotide sharing. The source is immuneACCESS, and TCRdb retained only in-frame sequences with V and J called. Part of the clones is not carried over; for the studies checked, unresolved V genes explain less than half of this, and the remainder is unexplained. From that table come the V and J calls and clone size; the DNA was used to work out D and trimming. Within this sample are some 190,000 clones, with roughly 83% of them counted one time only. Roughly 1.4% of the sample rests with the top ten.

CDR1 LNHDA and CDR2 SQIVND were looked up in the germline V gene (reference sequence). The junction carries 12 bases between V and J, which are trimmed by 7 bases and 0 bases respectively. The CDR3 has 14 amino acids, counting the end cysteine and phenylalanine. The sequence is cut down to CDR3 DNA, 42 bases in frame from base 1. The chain links TRBV19 with TRBJ1-1; a confident D gene designation cannot be given. The sequenced sample was PBMCs. The sequence was collected from a woman in her fifties or sixties in good health and CMV-seronegative. The CDR3 corresponds to CASTTTVMNTEAFF. The base sequence is TGTGCCAGTACCACGACTGTTATGAACACTGAAGCTTTCTTT.